This T cell receptor (beta chain) was captured in a study of blood T cell repertoires in COVID-19. Overall study context: The samples span acute and convalescent COVID-19 from the United States, Italy and Spain. PBMCs, B-cell-depleted T cells, or T cells were the source of the cDNA or gDNA that made up the material.

Sequencing used immunoSEQ multiplex PCR; TCRdb keeps in-frame clones, though not all of them. The sample consists of around 260,000 clones, 85% to 90% of them appearing once. The germline V gene has CDR1 SNHLY and CDR2 FYNNEI. Trimming cost V 5 bases and J 2 bases, with 12 bases left between them. CDR3 length: 14 amino acids. The sequence derives from a man aged 25-45 years with acute or convalescent COVID-19. The rearrangement joins TRBV2 to TRBJ2-5; a weak D match, TRBD1 (6 bases). Sequenced: peripheral blood. The CDR3 loop reads CASSKQGRQETQYF. CDR3 nucleotides: TGTGCCAGCAGTAAACAGGGACGGCAAGAGACCCAGTACTTC.